This T cell receptor beta chain originates from a study of CD8+CD57+ T cells in acquired aplastic anemia. In the study overall: On average, sorted CD4+ and CD8+ cells gave roughly 2.9 ug of DNA.

In the case of this clonotype: The antigen remains undetermined.

Genomic DNA acted as the template from which TCR beta VDJ combination and CDR3 sequence profiling were carried out. Using its own MiXCR run on the reads, TCRdb lists one record per CDR3 protein. The data contain 55,000 to 80,000 distinct CDR3 sequences, 45% to 55% of them singletons. General study findings and limits: Patients and controls shared some 29 CD8+ CDR3 sequences, which appeared highly expressed in patients and within their immunodominant clones.

What was sequenced was sorted CD4+, CD8+, or CD8+CD57+ T cells (not recorded which) from PBMCs. This sequence was found in a human donor in good health, serving as a control.

The CDR3 nucleotides are TGTGCCAGCAGTGAAGCGGTTTATGGCTACACCTTC. Its translation: CASSEAVYGYTF. V and J are TRBV2 and TRBJ1-2; unclear D gene. The germline V gene has CDR1 SNHLY and CDR2 FYNNEI. This CDR3 contains 12 residues. Trimming took off 0 bases at V and 5 bases at J, with 4 bases between the two ends.